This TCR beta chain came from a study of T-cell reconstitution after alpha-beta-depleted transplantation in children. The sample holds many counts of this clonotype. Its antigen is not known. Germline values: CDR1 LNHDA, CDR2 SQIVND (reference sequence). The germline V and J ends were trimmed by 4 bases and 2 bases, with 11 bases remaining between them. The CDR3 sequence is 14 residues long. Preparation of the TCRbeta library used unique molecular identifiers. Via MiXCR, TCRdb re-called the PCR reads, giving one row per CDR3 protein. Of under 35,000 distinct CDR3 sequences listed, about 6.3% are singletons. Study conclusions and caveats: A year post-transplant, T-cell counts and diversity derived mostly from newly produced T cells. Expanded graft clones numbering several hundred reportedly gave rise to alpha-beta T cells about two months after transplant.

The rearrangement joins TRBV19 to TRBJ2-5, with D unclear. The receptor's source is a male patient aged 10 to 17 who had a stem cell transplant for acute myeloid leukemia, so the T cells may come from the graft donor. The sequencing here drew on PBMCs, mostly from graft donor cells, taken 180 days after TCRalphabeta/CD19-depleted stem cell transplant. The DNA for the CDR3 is TGTGCCAGTAGTACCCCTGACACTCAAGAGACCCAGTACTTC. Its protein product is CASSTPDTQETQYF.